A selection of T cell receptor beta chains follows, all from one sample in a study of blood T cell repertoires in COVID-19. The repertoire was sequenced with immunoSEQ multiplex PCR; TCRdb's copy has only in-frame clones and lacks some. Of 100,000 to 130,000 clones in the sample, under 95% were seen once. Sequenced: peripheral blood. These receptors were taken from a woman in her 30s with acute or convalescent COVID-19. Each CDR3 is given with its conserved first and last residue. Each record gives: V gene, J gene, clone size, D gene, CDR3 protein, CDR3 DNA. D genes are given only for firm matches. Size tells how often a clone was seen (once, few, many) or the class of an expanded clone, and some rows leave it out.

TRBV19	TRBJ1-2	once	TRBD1	CASSPLETGGYGYTF	TGTGCCAGTAGTCCCCTAGAGACAGGGGGCTATGGCTACACCTTC
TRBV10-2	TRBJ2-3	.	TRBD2	CASRHAAGGPDTQYF	TGCGCCAGCAGACACGCAGCGGGAGGCCCAGATACGCAGTATTTT
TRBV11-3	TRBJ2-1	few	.	CASSSLPYNEQFF	TGTGCCAGCAGCTCCCTCCCCTACAATGAGCAGTTCTTC
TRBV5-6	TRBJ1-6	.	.	CASSLAGGVWLDSPLHF	TGTGCCAGCAGCTTGGCCGGGGGGGTCTGGTTGGATTCACCCCTCCACTTT
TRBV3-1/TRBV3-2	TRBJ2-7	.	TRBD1	CASSQVLTGGVYEQYF	TGTGCCAGCAGCCAAGTTCTGACAGGGGGCGTCTACGAGCAGTACTTC
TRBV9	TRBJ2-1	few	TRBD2	CASSFGGDNEQFF	TGTGCCAGCAGCTTCGGGGGGGACAATGAGCAGTTCTTC
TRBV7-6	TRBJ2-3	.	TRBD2	CASSSFLAGGTDTQYF	TGTGCCAGCAGCTCCTTTCTAGCGGGGGGCACAGATACGCAGTATTTT
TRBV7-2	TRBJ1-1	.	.	CASSPYSEAFF	TGTGCCAGCAGTCCCTACAGTGAAGCTTTCTTT
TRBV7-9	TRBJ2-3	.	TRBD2	CASSSTGTSPTDTQYF	TGTGCCAGCAGCTCGACCGGGACTAGCCCCACAGATACGCAGTATTTT
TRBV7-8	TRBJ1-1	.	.	CASSLYGRATPRYTEAFF	TGTGCCAGCAGCTTATACGGCAGAGCAACGCCGAGGTACACTGAAGCTTTCTTT
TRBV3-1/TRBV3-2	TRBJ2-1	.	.	CASSPRGLLGGNEQFF	TGTGCCAGCAGCCCCCGAGGGCTCCTAGGCGGCAATGAGCAGTTCTTC
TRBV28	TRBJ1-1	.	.	CASSSGNTEAFF	TGTGCCAGCAGTTCAGGGAACACTGAAGCTTTCTTT
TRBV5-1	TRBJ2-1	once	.	CASSSGGGPSSYNEQFF	TGCGCCAGCAGCTCCGGGGGTGGACCAAGCTCCTACAATGAGCAGTTCTTC
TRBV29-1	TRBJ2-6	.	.	CSVVAGVGANVLTF	TGCAGCGTTGTAGCCGGGGTCGGGGCCAACGTCCTGACTTTC
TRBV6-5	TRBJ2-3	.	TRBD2	CASGLAGLDTQYF	TGTGCCAGCGGGCTAGCGGGGTTAGATACGCAGTATTTT
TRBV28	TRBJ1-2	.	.	CASSFGARPDSSGGYTF	TGTGCCAGCAGTTTTGGCGCCCGGCCCGACAGCTCCGGTGGCTACACCTTC
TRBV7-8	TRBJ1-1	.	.	CASSLAKGDPRKRNTEAFF	TGTGCCAGCAGCTTAGCGAAGGGGGACCCACGAAAGCGGAACACTGAAGCTTTCTTT
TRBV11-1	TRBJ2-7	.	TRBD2	CASSTGGPMQYF	TGTGCCAGCAGCACGGGAGGGCCTATGCAGTACTTC
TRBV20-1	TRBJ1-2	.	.	CSARAYGYTF	TGCAGTGCCAGGGCTTATGGCTACACCTTC
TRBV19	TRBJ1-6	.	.	CASSNSLSPLHF	TGTGCCAGTAGTAACTCGCTTTCACCCCTCCACTTT
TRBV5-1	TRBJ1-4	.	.	CASSYTGTRDEKLFF	TGCGCCAGCAGCTACACCGGGACACGAGATGAAAAACTGTTTTTT
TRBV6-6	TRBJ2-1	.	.	CASSSPRQGGRNEQFF	TGTGCCAGCAGTTCCCCACGGCAGGGGGGTAGGAATGAGCAGTTCTTC
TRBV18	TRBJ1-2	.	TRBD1	CASSPIEDRGGYTF	TGTGCCAGCTCACCAATTGAGGACAGGGGGGGCTACACCTTC
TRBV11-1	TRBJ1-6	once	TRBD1	CASSGFTGEVRALHF	TGTGCCAGCAGCGGATTTACAGGGGAAGTACGAGCCCTCCACTTT
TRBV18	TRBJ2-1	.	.	CASSPYRGSESSYNEQFF	TGTGCCAGCTCACCTTACCGTGGTAGCGAGAGCTCCTACAATGAGCAGTTCTTC
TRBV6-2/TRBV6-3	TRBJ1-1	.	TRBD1	CASSLGQGSTEAFF	TGTGCCAGCAGCCTGGGACAGGGGAGCACTGAAGCTTTCTTT
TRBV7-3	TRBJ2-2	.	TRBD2	CASSLGPPEKRVAGNTGELFF	TGTGCCAGCAGCTTAGGTCCCCCGGAGAAGAGAGTAGCGGGGAACACCGGGGAGCTGTTTTTT
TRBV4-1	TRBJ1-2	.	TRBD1	CASSQATGAYGYTF	TGCGCCAGCAGCCAGGCCACAGGGGCCTATGGCTACACCTTC
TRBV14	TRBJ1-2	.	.	CASSQDFRDYYGYTF	TGTGCCAGCAGCCAAGATTTCAGGGATTACTATGGCTACACCTTC
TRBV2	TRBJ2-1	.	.	CASLDYNEQFF	TGTGCCAGCCTAGATTACAATGAGCAGTTCTTC
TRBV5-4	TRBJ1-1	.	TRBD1	CASSSGTIQGAGPEAFF	TGTGCCAGCAGCTCAGGTACCATTCAGGGGGCCGGGCCAGAAGCTTTCTTT
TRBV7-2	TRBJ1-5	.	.	CASSLQGGTQHF	TGTGCCAGCAGCCTCCAGGGAGGGACCCAGCATTTT
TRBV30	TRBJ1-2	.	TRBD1	CAWRRTGEGVYTF	TGTGCCTGGAGAAGAACAGGGGAAGGGGTCTACACCTTC
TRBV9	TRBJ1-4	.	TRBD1	CASSAGGNEKLFF	TGTGCCAGCAGCGCAGGGGGTAATGAAAAACTGTTTTTT
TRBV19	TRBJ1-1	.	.	CASSMEIYTEAFF	TGTGCCAGTAGTATGGAGATATACACTGAAGCTTTCTTT
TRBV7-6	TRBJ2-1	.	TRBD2	CASSLVAGGYNEQFF	TGTGCCAGCAGCTTAGTGGCGGGAGGTTACAATGAGCAGTTCTTC
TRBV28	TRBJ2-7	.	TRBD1	CASSSQDRGVISSSYEQYF	TGTGCCAGCAGTTCCCAAGACAGGGGCGTTATCTCGAGCTCCTACGAGCAGTACTTC
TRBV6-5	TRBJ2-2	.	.	CASSAAGTKTGELFF	TGTGCCAGCAGCGCTGCCGGGACAAAGACCGGGGAGCTGTTTTTT
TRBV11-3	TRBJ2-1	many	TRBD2	CASSLLSGGHYNEQFF	TGTGCCAGCAGCCTACTTAGCGGGGGGCACTACAATGAGCAGTTCTTC
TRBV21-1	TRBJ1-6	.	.	CASSPAQGIPYNSPLHF	TGTGCCAGCAGCCCCGCACAGGGGATTCCCTATAATTCACCCCTCCACTTT
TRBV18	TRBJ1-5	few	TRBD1	CASSRDRDQPQHF	TGTGCCAGCTCCCGAGACAGGGACCAGCCCCAGCATTTT
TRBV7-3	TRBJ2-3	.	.	CASSPGVARYVDTQYF	TGTGCCAGCAGCCCGGGGGTAGCGCGTTATGTGGATACGCAGTATTTT
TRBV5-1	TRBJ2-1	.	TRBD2	CASSLGLAQVNEQFF	TGCGCCAGCAGCTTGGGACTAGCTCAGGTCAATGAGCAGTTCTTC
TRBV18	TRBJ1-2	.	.	CASSGEVYDRFRANYGYTF	TGTGCCAGCTCGGGAGAAGTATACGACAGGTTCCGAGCTAACTATGGCTACACCTTC
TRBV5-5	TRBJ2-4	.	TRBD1	CASSLRTGGYQNIQYF	TGTGCCAGCAGCTTGAGGACAGGGGGCTACCAAAACATTCAGTACTTC
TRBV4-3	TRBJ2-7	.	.	CASSQGVSYEQYF	TGCGCCAGCAGCCAAGGTGTATCCTACGAGCAGTACTTC
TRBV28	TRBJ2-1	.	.	CASSAAGNNYNEQFF	TGTGCCAGCAGCGCCGCCGGGAACAACTACAATGAGCAGTTCTTC
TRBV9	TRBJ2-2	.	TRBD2	CASSVASGGDTGELFF	TGTGCCAGCAGCGTGGCCAGCGGGGGGGACACCGGGGAGCTGTTTTTT
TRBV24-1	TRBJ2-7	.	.	CATSDAGFRYEQYF	TGTGCCACCAGTGATGCAGGGTTTAGGTACGAGCAGTACTTC
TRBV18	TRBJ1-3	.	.	CASSQLPGSGNTIYF	TGTGCCAGCTCACAGCTTCCGGGCTCTGGAAACACCATATATTTT
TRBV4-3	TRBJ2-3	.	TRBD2	CASSQDIAGAGTDTQYF	TGCGCCAGCAGCCAAGATATAGCGGGAGCTGGGACAGATACGCAGTATTTT
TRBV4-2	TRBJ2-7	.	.	CASSQGSTELYEQYF	TGTGCCAGCAGCCAAGGTTCGACTGAACTCTACGAGCAGTACTTC
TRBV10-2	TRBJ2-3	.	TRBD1	CASLQGASTDTQYF	TGCGCCAGCCTTCAGGGGGCTAGCACAGATACGCAGTATTTT
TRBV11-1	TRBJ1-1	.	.	CASTQMNTEAFF	TGTGCCAGCACCCAGATGAACACTGAAGCTTTCTTT
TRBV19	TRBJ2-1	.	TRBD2	CASSKGTSFDEQFF	TGTGCCAGTAGTAAGGGGACTAGCTTCGATGAGCAGTTCTTC